This TCR beta chain was sequenced for a study of cytomegalovirus exposure and HLA in healthy donors (dated by TCRdb to 2016 to 2017). Broadly, across the study: An earlier analysis of about 530 of the donors reported approximately 260 Gb of sequence data and around 100 million unique TCR beta sequences obtained from about 180 million T cells. An early release covering roughly 600 HLA-typed donors comprised 300 to 350 gigabases of sequencing data and approximately 85 million unique TCR sequences. Of the 300 to 400 genotyped donors, roughly 85% fell in the genetic ancestry cluster associated with self-reported Caucasian donors. The study aimed to test whether signatures of past pathogen exposure could be identified by cataloging public T cell receptors. The T cell repertoires of 666 subjects were profiled by immunosequencing and related to cytomegalovirus serostatus. Along with the roughly 670-subject first cohort, a separate validation cohort of around 120 different subjects was used. The study combined high-throughput TCR immunosequencing, statistical association of individual TCRs with disease status, and machine learning to predict cytomegalovirus infection status. A later analysis re-analyzed previously published TCR beta repertoires from 666 donors and added high-resolution HLA genotyping to study TCR occurrence patterns. Rather than using new phenotypic data, the later analysis identified candidate immune exposures from TCR beta sequences and from how often those sequences occurred across donors. To decide whether each TCR beta V gene segment behaved as functional or pseudogenic, an earlier analysis of 587 of the donors relied on high-throughput TCR beta sequencing. Donor age, sex, ethnicity and CMV serostatus were collected together with the repertoire data. In a later genetic analysis, genome-wide SNP genotypes for 398 of the 666 donors were used, and that subset was treated as a discovery cohort. Every discovery cohort repertoire had been produced on one sequencing platform. HLA typing included class I and class II loci at four-digit resolution. The number of donors typed differed by locus, with about 629-630 for A, B, C, DRB1 and DQB1, 522 for DQA1, 600 to 610 for DPA1, and around 460 for DPB1. Four or five DR-DQ haplotypes were handled as single units for association and clustering because linkage in the cohort was strong. On average, about 240,000 unique TCR beta nucleotide sequences were sequenced per donor among 398 genotyped donors of the cohort, with roughly 18% of those sequences being non-productive. The research as a whole found: V-gene and J-gene trimming of TCR beta chains was associated with a missense DCLRE1C variant in a later genetic analysis, and the association was replicated in an independent cohort. Most TCR sequences were observed very rarely across donors, whereas some public TCRs were present in many individuals. The authors suggested that the approach could potentially be extended to other disease states and immunological phenotypes. Over 15 rarely observed V segments, including chromosome 9 orphons, were excluded from the earlier analysis of some 590 of the donors because counts were too low. At a false discovery rate of 0.05, a later analysis linked about 16,000 TCR beta sequences to specific HLA alleles. In vitro tests confirmed that three of the cytomegalovirus-associated TCR beta chains recognize cytomegalovirus antigens. In a later analysis, HLA-associated TCR beta chains were found to be more clonally expanded and to have lower generation probabilities than equally common non-associated chains. Roughly uniform sequencing depth across donors was assumed in presence/absence analyses, although this assumption may not hold. In a later analysis, several top co-occurrence clusters were reported to appear linked to parvovirus B19, influenza, CMV and Epstein-Barr virus. Immune exposure information for the cohort was limited to CMV serostatus. An earlier analysis of approximately 500 of the donors showed that most TCR beta V segments appeared in productive rearrangements either about 87% or about 30% of the time, which broadly matched IMGT annotations. Because HLA typing was missing for some donors at each locus, association tests included only the typed subset. The classifier was reported to diagnose cytomegalovirus status with high specificity and sensitivity in both the original cohort and the validation cohort. Most CMV-associated TCR beta chains appeared to be HLA-restricted in a later analysis, and the HLA associations seemed to be driven largely by CMV exposure. Only TCR beta chains were sequenced in this cohort, and the absence of alpha or paired-chain data limited detectable features. Linkage disequilibrium might explain the correlated functional status among segregating V segments, but an unknown experimental factor could not be ruled out. A further reported finding was that TCR beta sequences accurately predicted the HLA-A and HLA-B alleles for most subjects in the first cohort. According to a later analysis, TCR association rates differed among HLA loci, with DRB1 alleles showing the most associated TCRs and HLA-C alleles showing the fewest. A cluster of highly shared sequence variants was judged likely to be a technical artifact of the sequencing pipeline. The study listed 164 TCR beta chains as associated with cytomegalovirus. A later genetic analysis reported fewer N-insertions in productive TCRs among donors in an Asian-associated ancestry cluster than the roughly 700-donor mean. When HLA alleles, especially DR and DQ, strongly co-occurred, attributing TCR associations to individual alleles was difficult.

The library came from the immunoSEQ multiplex PCR assay. For the multiplex PCR, a mixture combining 60 forward primers for TCR Vbeta segments and 13 reverse primers for TCR Jbeta segments was used. The CDR3 region of rearranged TCR beta genes was amplified from genomic DNA by a multiplex PCR assay. The Illumina HiSeq System was used to sequence the amplified TCR beta libraries as 87-base-pair reads. The paper's processing steps were these. In a later analysis, roughly 80 million unique TCR beta chains were counted across the 666 repertoires, and some 10 million of these chains were shared by at least two donors. Raw reads were error-corrected and collapsed into unique sequences with a nearest-neighbor algorithm that merged closely related sequences to remove PCR and sequencing errors. V, D and J gene segments were assigned by aligning CDR3 sequences to IMGT reference sequences. For a sequence to be retained, a match of at least six nucleotides was required to both a V gene segment and a J gene segment. Rearrangements were classified as productive when the CDR3 lacked stop codons and remained in frame with V and J, and all other rearrangements were classified as non-productive. Following IMGT convention, CDR3 was defined as the stretch from the second conserved V-encoded cysteine up to the conserved J-encoded phenylalanine. In an earlier analysis of some 550 of the donors, sequences lacking an unambiguous match to a single V gene segment were excluded. In an earlier analysis of about 590 of the donors, a V segment was called functional when productive rearrangements were above 56.7%, and segregating when the standard deviation between donors exceeded 5%. A statistical classification framework was built to diagnose cytomegalovirus status from the catalog of TCR beta chain sequences. In a later analysis, TCR nucleotide sequences were compared against IMGT/GENE-DB human TR gene sequences so that V and J genes could be assigned. The TCRdist pipeline was used in a later analysis to assign CDR3 sequences and most-parsimonious VDJ recombination scenarios. In a later analysis, each TCR beta chain was defined by its CDR3 amino acid sequence together with its V-gene family, and reads lacking a unique V-gene family were excluded. In a later analysis, approximately 640 highly shared, low-generation-probability nucleotide sequences were removed to address suspected cross-contamination and a sequencing artifact. A later analysis calculated a clonal expansion index for each public chain from normalized within-repertoire ranks of inferred template counts. In a later analysis, generation probabilities were computed using a VDJ recombination model fitted to out-of-frame rearrangements, and the results were checked against IGoR. In a later analysis, TCR-TCR, TCR-HLA and TCR-CMV co-occurrence was scored with hypergeometric tests, and a repertoire-size bias correction was applied to TCR pairs. A later analysis estimated false discovery rates by permuting HLA or CMV assignments 20 times. In a later analysis, co-occurring TCRs were grouped with DBSCAN, and TCRdist sequence similarity was added when clustering was performed within HLA-allele-positive subsets. Repertoires with fewer than 30,000 or more than 120,000 public chains were left out of co-occurrence clustering, as were about five repertoires with anomalous nucleotide sharing. In its TCRdb copy, this immuneACCESS table keeps in-frame sequences only and misses some clones. Where compared with another copy, unresolved V genes explain less than half of these, and the others have no known cause. That table gives V, J and clone size, and the DNA gave D and trimming. The sample table contains around 280,000 clones; only one count was recorded for around 90% of them. Approximately 2.2% of the sample rests with the top ten.

On this clone itself: Its antigen is not yet known. Base qualities are not at hand, and no much larger clone is one base apart.

The cohort was made up of approximately 700 healthy bone marrow donors. At the time of sampling, every cohort member was nominally healthy, though immune exposures that went unrecorded were likely present. The donor was CMV seronegative and belonged to the group of over 300 seronegative cohort members. A peripheral blood sample was provided by each donor, and peripheral blood mononuclear cells were used for TCR beta sequencing. Genomic DNA extraction from the blood cell samples was performed with the Qiagen DNeasy Blood Extraction Kit. The receptor's source is a woman aged 18 to 35 in good health and CMV-seronegative. The specimen sequenced was PBMCs.

The CDR3: CASSTTGGGTEAFF. The nucleotide sequence reads as follows: TGTGCCAGCAGTACGACGGGGGGAGGCACTGAAGCTTTCTTT. The V and J genes are TRBV6-5 and TRBJ1-1; TRBD1 might be the D gene, on 5 matching bases. In the germline V gene, CDR1 corresponds to MNHEY and CDR2 to SVGAGI. Taken from cysteine to phenylalanine, the CDR3 has 14 residues. Left in the record is the CDR3 DNA by itself, 42 bases read in frame from the first base. Trimming takes 5 bases from V and 4 bases from J, and the germline ends sit 14 bases apart.